This T cell receptor (beta chain) originates from a study of blood T cell repertoires in COVID-19. With 1 base removed from V and 3 bases from J, the gap between germline ends came to 11 bases. In germline, CDR1 is SGHNT, CDR2 YYREEE (reference sequence). The CDR3 has 16 residues. This table comes from immunoSEQ multiplex PCR, and its TCRdb copy is limited to in-frame clones, with some not included. Found here are about 54,000 clones, just over 90% of them singletons; the top ten hold just under 8.5%. The V gene is TRBV5-4, the J gene TRBJ1-6, with D possibly matching TRBD1 (5 bases). Sequenced: peripheral blood. The clonotype originates from a woman aged 40 to 50 with active COVID-19. The CDR3 here is CASSLIGGFYNSPLHF. The CDR3 DNA sequence: TGTGCCAGCAGCTTGATTGGGGGGTTCTATAATTCACCCCTCCACTTT.